Here is one T cell receptor (beta chain) with its context. The antigen remains unidentified. Treatment here: roughly ten-day PBMC culture with coronavirus spike peptide pools or control peptides (ViraFEST assay). Expansion of antigen-specific T cells with peptide pools by ViraFEST preceded sequencing of TCRs. Positive PCR dates covered March to December 2020, before US Alpha, Beta and Delta variants. The sample is drawn from a study of vaccination and CD4 T cells after COVID-19. Study overall: Each control culture was treated with a CEFX pool, an HIV-1 Nef pool, or no peptide. Whole-study results and caveats: SARS-CoV-2-reactive clonotype medians increased from around 19 to 38, not significantly.

Germline CDR1 and CDR2: SEHNR and FQNEAQ (reference sequence). The CDR3 runs to 11 residues. V lost 7 bases and J 6 bases, leaving 10 bases between the germline ends. Sequence data for DNA of cultured CD4+ T cells were generated by the Oncomine TCR Beta short-read assay. TCRdb processed the PCR reads anew with MiXCR; each CDR3 protein has one entry. Of some 13,000 distinct CDR3 sequences in the sample, around 49% were seen once. The sequence came from a human donor who had recovered from COVID-19. The sample taken for sequencing was CD4+ T cells from blood, cultured in vitro. The rearrangement uses TRBV7-9 and TRBJ2-7; D is perhaps TRBD1 (5 bases). The CDR3 here is CASTGLGEQYF. CDR3 DNA sequence: TGTGCCAGCACAGGGCTAGGCGAGCAGTACTTC.